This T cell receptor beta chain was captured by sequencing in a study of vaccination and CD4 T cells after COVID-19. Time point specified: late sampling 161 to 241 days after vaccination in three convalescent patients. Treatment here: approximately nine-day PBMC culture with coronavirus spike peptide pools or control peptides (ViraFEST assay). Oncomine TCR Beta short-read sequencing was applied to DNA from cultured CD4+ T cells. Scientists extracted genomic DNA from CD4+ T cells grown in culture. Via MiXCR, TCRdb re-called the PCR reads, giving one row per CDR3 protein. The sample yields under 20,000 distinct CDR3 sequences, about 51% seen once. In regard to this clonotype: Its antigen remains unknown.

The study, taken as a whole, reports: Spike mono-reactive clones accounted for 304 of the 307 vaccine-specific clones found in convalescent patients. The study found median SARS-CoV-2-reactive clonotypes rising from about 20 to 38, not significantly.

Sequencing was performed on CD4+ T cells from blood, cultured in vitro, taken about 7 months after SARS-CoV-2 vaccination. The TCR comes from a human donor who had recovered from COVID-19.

The CDR3 bases are TGCAGTGCTAGAGGCTGGCCGATGACGACTAGCGGGAGGGAAAGCTCCTACAATGAGCAGTTCTTC. This codes for CSARGWPMTTSGRESSYNEQFF. V gene TRBV20-1 combines with J gene TRBJ2-1, with 14 bases fitting TRBD2. V trimming: 1 base; J trimming: 0 bases; junction bases outside the gene matches: 17. The CDR3 loop spans 22 amino acids. Germline-derived CDR1 and CDR2 are DFQATT and SNEGSKA (reference sequence).